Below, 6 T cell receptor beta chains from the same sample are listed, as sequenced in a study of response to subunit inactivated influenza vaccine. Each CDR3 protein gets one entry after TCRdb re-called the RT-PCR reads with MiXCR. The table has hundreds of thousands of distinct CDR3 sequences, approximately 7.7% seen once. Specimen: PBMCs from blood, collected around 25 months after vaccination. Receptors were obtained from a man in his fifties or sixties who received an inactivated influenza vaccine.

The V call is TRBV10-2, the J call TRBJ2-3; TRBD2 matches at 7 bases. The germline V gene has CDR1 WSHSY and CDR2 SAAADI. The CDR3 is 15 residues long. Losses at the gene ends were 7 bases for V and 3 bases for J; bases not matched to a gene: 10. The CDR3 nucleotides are TGCGCCAGCACCGTGGGGGGGGGTGTTACAGATACGCAGTATTTT. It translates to CASTVGGGVTDTQYF.

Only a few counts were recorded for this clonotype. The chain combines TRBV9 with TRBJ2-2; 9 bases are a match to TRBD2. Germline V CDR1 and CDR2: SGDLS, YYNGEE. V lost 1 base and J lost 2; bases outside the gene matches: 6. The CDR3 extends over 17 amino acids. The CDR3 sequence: CASSVYPSGVNTGELFF. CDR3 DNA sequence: TGTGCCAGCAGCGTATACCCTAGCGGGGTTAACACCGGGGAGCTGTTTTTT.

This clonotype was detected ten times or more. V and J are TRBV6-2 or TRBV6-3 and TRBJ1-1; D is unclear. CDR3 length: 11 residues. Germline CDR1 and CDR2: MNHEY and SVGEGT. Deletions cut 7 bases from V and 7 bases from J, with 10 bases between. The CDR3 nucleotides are TGTGCCAGCAAAGATCGATTTGAAGCTTTCTTT. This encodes CASKDRFEAFF.

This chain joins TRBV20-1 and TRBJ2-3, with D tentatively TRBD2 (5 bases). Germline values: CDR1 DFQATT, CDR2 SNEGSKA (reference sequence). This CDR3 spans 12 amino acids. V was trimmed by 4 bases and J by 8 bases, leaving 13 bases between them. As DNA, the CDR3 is TGCAGTGCTAAGGCGTGGGAGATTACGCAGTATTTT. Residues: CSAKAWEITQYF.

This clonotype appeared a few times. The chain's CDR3 is CASSYSRGLYEQYF. For the CDR3, the DNA is TGTGCCAGCAGTTACTCGAGGGGCCTCTACGAGCAGTACTTC. The chain uses TRBV6-5 and TRBJ2-7, with D perhaps matching TRBD1 or TRBD2 (5 bases each). Germline-derived CDR1 and CDR2 are MNHEY and SVGAGI. This CDR3 comprises 14 residues. V was clipped by 0 bases and J by 3 bases, with 9 bases between them.

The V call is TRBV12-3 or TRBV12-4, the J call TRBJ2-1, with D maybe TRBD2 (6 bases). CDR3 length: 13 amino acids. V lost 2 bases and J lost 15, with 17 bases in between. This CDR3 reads CASSLSSGGPPFF. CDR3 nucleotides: TGTGCCAGCAGTTTAAGTAGCGGAGGCCCCCCGTTCTTC.